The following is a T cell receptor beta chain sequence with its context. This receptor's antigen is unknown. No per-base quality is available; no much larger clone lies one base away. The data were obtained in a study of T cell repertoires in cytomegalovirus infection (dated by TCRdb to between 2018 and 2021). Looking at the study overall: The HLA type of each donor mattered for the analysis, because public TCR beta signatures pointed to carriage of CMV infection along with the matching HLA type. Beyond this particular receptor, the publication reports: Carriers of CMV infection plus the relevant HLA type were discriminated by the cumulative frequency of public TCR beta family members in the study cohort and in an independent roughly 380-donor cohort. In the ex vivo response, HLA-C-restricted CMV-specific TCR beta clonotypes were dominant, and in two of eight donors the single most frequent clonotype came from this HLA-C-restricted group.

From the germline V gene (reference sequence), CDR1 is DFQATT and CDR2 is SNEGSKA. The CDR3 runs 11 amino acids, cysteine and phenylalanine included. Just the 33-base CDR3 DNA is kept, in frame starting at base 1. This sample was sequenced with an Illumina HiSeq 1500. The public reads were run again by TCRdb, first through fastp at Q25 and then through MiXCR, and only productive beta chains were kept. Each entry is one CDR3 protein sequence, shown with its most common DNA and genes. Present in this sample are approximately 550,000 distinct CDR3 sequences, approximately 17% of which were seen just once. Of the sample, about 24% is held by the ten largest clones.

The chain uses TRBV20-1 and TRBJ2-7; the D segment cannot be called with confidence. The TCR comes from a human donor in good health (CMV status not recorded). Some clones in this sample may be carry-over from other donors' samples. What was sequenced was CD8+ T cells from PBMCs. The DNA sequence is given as TGCAGCGCTTTTGCAACCTACGAGCAGTACTTC. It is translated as CSAFATYEQYF.